The 9 T cell receptor beta chains listed next were all sequenced from one sample in a study of patients and donors after allogeneic stem cell transplantation. MiXCR, run by TCRdb on the RT-PCR reads, gives a single entry per CDR3 protein. The data show about a million distinct CDR3 sequences, under 20% seen once. The specimen sequenced was blood, either unsorted or a sorted T cell fraction (not recorded which). These receptors were obtained from a human donor who was either an allogeneic HSCT recipient or a stem cell or donor lymphocyte infusion donor (not recorded which). It is not recorded whose cells these are; they may come from a transplant donor.

The chain is built from TRBV7-2 and TRBJ2-3; 11 bases align to TRBD2. Germline V gene lookup returns CDR1 SGHTA and CDR2 FQGNSA. J was trimmed by 0 bases and V by 6 bases; bases with no gene match: 5. This CDR3 is built from 16 residues. The CDR3 loop reads CASRLTSGVSTDTQYF. For the CDR3, the DNA is TGTGCCAGCAGACTGACTAGCGGGGTTAGCACAGATACGCAGTATTTT.

This clonotype turned up a few times. This chain joins TRBV7-8 and TRBJ2-2; D not resolved. With 2 bases removed from V and 4 bases from J, the gap between germline ends came to 14 bases. The CDR3 has 16 residues. Germline-derived CDR1 and CDR2 are SGHVS and FQNEAQ. Here the CDR3 DNA reads TGTGCCAGCAGCTTAACGGAGCGTTGGATCACCGGGGAGCTGTTTTTT. This encodes CASSLTERWITGELFF.

This clonotype was detected a few times. The chain carries TRBV7-3 and TRBJ2-2, with 9 bases aligning to TRBD2. Germline values: CDR1 SGHTA, CDR2 FQGTGA. This CDR3 is built from 16 residues. Germline trimming cut 5 bases from V and 3 bases from J; bases unmatched to any gene: 7. In DNA, the CDR3 is TGTGCCAGCAGCCCCCGGACTAGCGACTACACCGGGGAGCTGTTTTTT. Translation gives CASSPRTSDYTGELFF.

The V gene is TRBV12-3 or TRBV12-4, the J gene TRBJ2-1, with D possibly matching TRBD2 (6 bases). Between the trimmed V and J ends, which lost 3 bases and 5 bases, there was a span of 14 bases. The CDR3 is 15 residues long. CDR3 protein: CASSFWPSVNNEQFF. The CDR3 DNA sequence: TGTGCCAGCAGTTTTTGGCCTAGCGTAAACAATGAGCAGTTCTTC.

V is TRBV11-1 and J is TRBJ2-2; D is perhaps TRBD1 or TRBD2 (5 bases each). Germline V gene sequence: CDR1 SGHAT, CDR2 FQDESV (reference sequence). V was shortened by 5 bases and J by 5 bases, with 12 bases between the two germline ends. The length of the CDR3 is 14 residues. This CDR3 reads CASSRERGTGELFF. DNA of the CDR3: TGTGCCAGCAGCCGCGAGAGGGGAACCGGGGAGCTGTTTTTT.

The chain combines TRBV5-1 with TRBJ2-5, with 8 bases that match TRBD1. Losses at the gene ends were 0 bases for V and 0 bases for J; bases not matched to a gene: 4. There are 16 residues in the CDR3. Germline V CDR1 and CDR2: SGHRS, YFSETQ. The CDR3 here is CASSLGDRPHQETQYF. In DNA form, the CDR3 reads TGCGCCAGCAGCTTGGGGGACAGGCCACACCAAGAGACCCAGTACTTC.

This clonotype was counted a few times. This chain joins TRBV19 and TRBJ2-3, with 11 bases identical to TRBD2. CDR3 length: 16 residues. CDR1 LNHDA and CDR2 SQIVND come from the germline V gene (reference sequence). The trim removed 6 bases at V and 3 bases at J, leaving 8 bases unmatched. CDR3 bases: TGTGCCAGTAGCAACGACAGGACTAGCGGGACAGATACGCAGTATTTT. Translated: CASSNDRTSGTDTQYF. The full variable domain, rest sourced from reference TRBV19 and TRBJ2-3, is DGGITQSPKYLFRKEGQNVTLSCEQNLNHDAMYWYRQDPGQGLRLIYYSQIVNDFQKGDIAEGYSVSREKKESFPLTVTSAQKNPTAFYLCASSNDRTSGTDTQYFGPGTRLTVL.

This clonotype has just a few counts. V gene TRBV5-6 combines with J gene TRBJ2-7; 8 nucleotides line up with TRBD1. CDR3 length equals 15 residues. The germline V gene encodes CDR1 SGHDT and CDR2 YYEEEE. V dropped 2 bases and J dropped 7; count of bases not matched to a gene: 11. CDR3 nucleotide sequence: TGTGCCAGCAGCTTTACAAAGACAGGGGCGGGAGAGCAGTACTTC. Its translation is CASSFTKTGAGEQYF.

The chain links TRBV24-1 to TRBJ2-1, with a possible D match to TRBD2 (5 bases). Germline-derived CDR1 and CDR2 are KGHDR and SFDVKD. V dropped 9 bases and J dropped 1 base, with 12 bases sitting between them. The CDR3 has 14 residues. In nucleotides, the CDR3 is TGTGCCACCGGTAGGACTGAATCCTACAATGAGCAGTTCTTC. Residues: CATGRTESYNEQFF.